This T cell receptor (beta chain) appears in the sequencing data of a study of human T cells and chemical hapten exposure. V was shortened by 0 bases and J by 4 bases, with 11 bases between the two germline ends. The length of the CDR3 is 14 residues. Germline CDR1 reads SGHRS; CDR2 reads YFSETQ. The time point: healthy volunteer bleed at 6 weeks. The total RNA was obtained from whole blood that was not fractionated. TCRdb reprocessed the RACE reads via MiXCR and lists one record per CDR3 protein. Here the sample spans tens of thousands of distinct CDR3 sequences, over 8.5% being singletons. This clonotype was obtained from a male donor in good health. Some clones in this sample may be carry-over from other donors' samples. The chain links TRBV5-1 to TRBJ2-7; D may be TRBD1 (5 bases). Sample: whole blood. The CDR3 DNA is TGCGCCAGCAGCTTGGGGCAGGGTCGGTACGAGCAGTACTTC. Protein product: CASSLGQGRYEQYF.